Below, one T cell receptor (beta chain) is given with its context. Primers included in the PCR were 60 Vbeta and 13 Jbeta primers. TCRdb's table, derived via immunoSEQ multiplex PCR, lists solely in-frame clones and lacks some. The sample includes about 160,000 clones, 65% to 80% of them seen just once. The data derive from a study of cytomegalovirus exposure and HLA in healthy donors. The CDR3 length is 12 residues. V lost 7 bases and J lost 4; bases outside the gene matches: 2. Germline V CDR1 and CDR2: WSHSY, SAAADI. The chain recombines TRBV10-2 with TRBJ1-2; 8 nucleotides agree with TRBD1. The sequence derives from a woman in her thirties or forties in good health and CMV-seropositive. Sequenced sample: PBMCs. DNA of the CDR3: TGCGCCAGCACGGGGACAGGCTATGGCTACACCTTC. As protein: CASTGTGYGYTF.